The 21 T cell receptor beta chains below were found in one sample sequenced in a study of PD-L1 blockade in urothelial cancer. Sequencing was performed with immunoSEQ multiplex PCR; in TCRdb, only in-frame clones are kept and a portion is missing. The data hold under 30,000 clones, with 70% to 90% observed a single time. The specimen comprised PBMCs, sampled around atezolizumab (anti-PD-L1) treatment. All receptors derive from a man between 50 and 59 years old with urothelial cancer.

The chain combines TRBV7-2 with TRBJ2-7; D unclear. The germline gives CDR1 SGHTA, CDR2 FQGNSA. This CDR3 region has 14 residues. Trimming removed 5 bases from V and 4 bases from J, with 15 bases in between. CDR3 DNA: TGTGCCAGCAGCCCCCTCTTTCGCGGTTACGAGCAGTACTTC. Encoded protein: CASSPLFRGYEQYF.

CDR3 protein: CATSRDGFAMRDTEAFF. CDR3 DNA sequence: TGTGCCACCAGCAGAGACGGGTTTGCTATGAGGGACACTGAAGCTTTCTTT. This chain uses TRBV15 with TRBJ1-1; no firm D call. Trimming stripped 0 bases from V and 3 bases from J, with 17 bases between. The germline CDR1 and CDR2 sequences are LNHNV and YYDKDF (reference sequence). The CDR3 totals 17 residues.

The rearrangement uses TRBV30 and TRBJ1-1; D is unclear. The V and J ends lost 2 bases and 4 bases respectively, with 11 bases between them. This CDR3 has 13 amino acids. The germline V gene has CDR1 GTSNPN and CDR2 SVGIG (reference sequence). CDR3: CAWSTGRATEAFF. As DNA, the CDR3 is TGTGCCTGGAGTACCGGGCGGGCCACTGAAGCTTTCTTT.

CDR3: CASSTSRQLETQYF. CDR3 nucleotides: TGTGCCAGCAGCACATCGCGGCAGCTAGAGACCCAGTACTTC. The V and J genes are TRBV13 and TRBJ2-5; no definite D call. The CDR3 covers 14 residues. Germline lookup yields CDR1 PRHDT and CDR2 FYEKMQ (reference sequence). V was cut by 5 bases and J by 4 bases, with 14 bases left in between.

The CDR3 sequence is CASSSTGRPQETQYF. CDR3 coding DNA: TGTGCCAGCAGCTCAACAGGGAGACCCCAAGAGACCCAGTACTTC. The chain recombines TRBV11-2 with TRBJ2-5, with D maybe TRBD1 (6 bases). From germline, CDR1 is SGHAT and CDR2 FQNNGV. This CDR3 contains 15 residues. The V end was cut by 4 bases, the J end by 1 base, with 13 bases between. Complete variable domain (other parts from reference TRBV11-2 and TRBJ2-5): EAGVAQSPRYKIIEKRQSVAFWCNPISGHATLYWYQQILGQGPKLLIQFQNNGVVDDSQLPKDRFSAERLKGVDSTLKIQPAKLEDSAVYLCASSSTGRPQETQYFGPGTRLLVL.

V is TRBV30 and J is TRBJ1-6; D is possibly TRBD1 (5 bases). Trimming left V 7 bases short and J 9 bases short, with 13 bases between. Germline-derived CDR1 and CDR2 are GTSNPN and SVGIG (reference sequence). The CDR3 runs to 12 residues. This chain's CDR3 is CASGGGSSPLHF. The CDR3 nucleotides read TGTGCCTCGGGGGGTGGAAGTTCACCCCTCCACTTT.

The chain employs TRBV11-2 and TRBJ2-3; 7 bases align to TRBD1. J lost 5 bases, V lost 0 bases, and 5 bases had no gene match. Germline V gene sequence: CDR1 SGHAT, CDR2 FQNNGV. The CDR3 has 15 amino acids. The DNA for the CDR3 is TGTGCCAGCAGCTTAGATATCCAGGGGGTAGATACGCAGTATTTT. It encodes CASSLDIQGVDTQYF.

The chain has TRBV6-6 and TRBJ1-1; a possible D gene is TRBD1 (5 bases). V lost 2 bases and J 6 bases, leaving 7 bases between the germline ends. This CDR3 contains 12 residues. Looked up from germline, CDR1 is MNHNY and CDR2 is SVGAGI (reference sequence). The CDR3: CASSYGGSEAFF. CDR3 coding DNA: TGTGCCAGCAGTTACGGGGGGTCTGAAGCTTTCTTT.

The genes are TRBV30 and TRBJ2-7, with 9 positions matching TRBD2. Germline V gene lookup returns CDR1 GTSNPN and CDR2 SVGIG (reference sequence). The trim removed 3 bases at V and 3 bases at J, leaving 12 bases unmatched. This CDR3 spans 16 amino acids. The CDR3 protein is CAWRPWDSGRNYEQYF. The CDR3 bases are TGTGCCTGGAGGCCCTGGGATAGCGGGAGAAACTACGAGCAGTACTTC.

The chain is built from TRBV4-1 and TRBJ1-4, with a possible D match to TRBD1 (6 bases). V was clipped by 1 base and J by 5 bases, with 14 bases between them. This CDR3 is 16 amino acids long. Per the germline V gene, CDR1 is MGHRA and CDR2 is YSYEKL. The CDR3 protein is CASSQARGAGNEKLFF. DNA of the CDR3: TGCGCCAGCAGCCAAGCTCGGGGGGCAGGGAATGAAAAACTGTTTTTT.

The genes are TRBV2 and TRBJ1-1; D is unclear. V was shortened by 3 bases and J by 2 bases, with 10 bases between the two germline ends. This CDR3 has 14 amino acids. Germline CDR1 and CDR2: SNHLY and FYNNEI. The CDR3 is CASSDYPINTEAFF. CDR3 nucleotide sequence: TGTGCCAGCAGTGACTACCCTATTAACACTGAAGCTTTCTTT.

The chain carries TRBV7-9 and TRBJ2-1; 14 bases map to TRBD2. The CDR3 runs 16 residues. Per the germline V gene, CDR1 is SEHNR and CDR2 is FQNEAQ (reference sequence). Losses at the gene ends were 5 bases for V and 7 bases for J; bases not matched to a gene: 7. CDR3 in amino acids: CASSHRTSGGWNEQFF. CDR3 nucleotide sequence: TGTGCCAGCAGCCATCGGACTAGCGGGGGGTGGAATGAGCAGTTCTTC. Drawing the rest from reference TRBV7-9 and TRBJ2-1, the complete variable domain is DTGVSQNPRHKITKRGQNVTFRCDPISEHNRLYWYRQTLGQGPEFLTYFQNEAQLEKSRLLSDRFSAERPKGSFSTLEIQRTEQGDSAMYLCASSHRTSGGWNEQFFGPGTRLTVL.

The chain carries TRBV5-6 and TRBJ2-7; TRBD1 aligns across 11 bases. This CDR3 region has 14 residues. With V trimmed by 3 bases and J by 6 bases, 5 bases remained unmatched. The germline CDR1 and CDR2 sequences are SGHDT and YYEEEE. CDR3 DNA: TGTGCCAGCAGCTACGGGACAGGGGGTGCCGAGCAGTACTTC. Protein product: CASSYGTGGAEQYF.

This clone was seen once. J is TRBJ1-6 and V is TRBV5-6; TRBD1 is a possible D gene (6 bases). This CDR3 has 14 residues. Trimming shortened V by 1 base and J by 12 bases, and 14 bases separated the two germline ends. CDR1 is SGHDT, CDR2 YYEEEE, per germline. CDR3 bases: TGTGCCAGCAGCTTGACAGGGAATGAGTTACCCCTCCACTTT. As protein: CASSLTGNELPLHF.

This clone occurred once. V gene TRBV18 combines with J gene TRBJ2-3; 13 bases line up with TRBD2. The germline CDR1 and CDR2 sequences are KGHSH and LQKENI. The CDR3 contains 15 residues. V shed 0 bases and J 7 bases; nucleotides not matched to a gene: 1. CDR3 bases: TGTGCCAGCTCACCACCGACTAGCGGGGGGAATACGCAGTATTTT. Translation: CASSPPTSGGNTQYF.

For this clone: Germline is not matched at one junction end, which may reflect a read error. The genes are TRBV29-1 and TRBJ1-3; D gene uncertain. From germline, CDR1 is SQVTM and CDR2 ANQGSEA. This CDR3 has 13 amino acids. CDR3 nucleotides: TGCAGCGGTGAATTTAGCTCTGGAAACACCATATATTTT. Amino acid sequence: CSGEFSSGNTIYF. The full variable domain, its missing parts supplied by reference TRBV29-1 and TRBJ1-3, is SAVISQKPSRDICQRGTSLTIQCQVDSQVTMMFWYRQQPGQSLTLIATANQGSEATYESGFVIDKFPISRPNLTFSTLTVSNMSPEDSSIYLCSGEFSSGNTIYFGEGSWLTVV.

The genes are TRBV11-2 and TRBJ1-1; the D is unclear. The ends were cut back, 5 bases at V and 2 bases at J, with 9 bases in the middle. The germline V gene has CDR1 SGHAT and CDR2 FQNNGV. The CDR3 covers 13 residues. The CDR3, as DNA: TGTGCCAGCAGCCGCGAGGAAAACACTGAAGCTTTCTTT. Protein: CASSREENTEAFF. Complete variable domain (other parts from reference TRBV11-2 and TRBJ1-1): EAGVAQSPRYKIIEKRQSVAFWCNPISGHATLYWYQQILGQGPKLLIQFQNNGVVDDSQLPKDRFSAERLKGVDSTLKIQPAKLEDSAVYLCASSREENTEAFFGQGTRLTVV.

The rearrangement links TRBV27 to TRBJ2-1; TRBD2 agrees at 9 bases. The CDR3 loop spans 15 amino acids. Germline CDR1 MNHEY, CDR2 SMNVEV (reference sequence). The V gene end was trimmed by 6 bases and the J gene end by 2 bases; junction bases not matched to a gene: 5. The CDR3 region is CASSPSGRTYNEQFF. DNA for the CDR3: TGTGCCAGCAGCCCCAGCGGGAGGACCTACAATGAGCAGTTCTTC.

CDR3 protein: CASSSDSYEQYF. CDR3 nucleotides: TGTGCCAGCAGCTCCGACAGCTACGAGCAGTACTTC. This rearrangement joins TRBV5-6 to TRBJ2-7, with a tentative D call TRBD1 (5 bases). Trimming left V 3 bases short and J 3 bases short, with 7 bases between. The CDR3 sequence is 12 residues long. CDR1 is SGHDT and CDR2 is YYEEEE in the germline V gene.

V is TRBV9 and J is TRBJ1-2; 7 positions agree with TRBD1. The J segment lost 8 bases and the V segment lost 2 bases, leaving 12 bases of the junction unmatched. Germline V gene sequence: CDR1 SGDLS, CDR2 YYNGEE. CDR3 length: 15 amino acids. The CDR3, as DNA: TGTGCCAGCAGCGTGGACCATGGGACAGCCTTAGGCTACACCTTC. As protein: CASSVDHGTALGYTF.

The chain combines TRBV9 with TRBJ2-3; D perhaps matches TRBD1 (6 bases). Germline V gene data show CDR1 as SGDLS and CDR2 as YYNGEE. Trimming cost V 2 bases and J 2 bases, with 15 bases left between them. The CDR3 covers 16 residues. The CDR3 reads CASSVTDRSSTDTQYF. The CDR3 DNA is TGTGCCAGCAGCGTCACTGACAGGTCGTCCACAGATACGCAGTATTTT.